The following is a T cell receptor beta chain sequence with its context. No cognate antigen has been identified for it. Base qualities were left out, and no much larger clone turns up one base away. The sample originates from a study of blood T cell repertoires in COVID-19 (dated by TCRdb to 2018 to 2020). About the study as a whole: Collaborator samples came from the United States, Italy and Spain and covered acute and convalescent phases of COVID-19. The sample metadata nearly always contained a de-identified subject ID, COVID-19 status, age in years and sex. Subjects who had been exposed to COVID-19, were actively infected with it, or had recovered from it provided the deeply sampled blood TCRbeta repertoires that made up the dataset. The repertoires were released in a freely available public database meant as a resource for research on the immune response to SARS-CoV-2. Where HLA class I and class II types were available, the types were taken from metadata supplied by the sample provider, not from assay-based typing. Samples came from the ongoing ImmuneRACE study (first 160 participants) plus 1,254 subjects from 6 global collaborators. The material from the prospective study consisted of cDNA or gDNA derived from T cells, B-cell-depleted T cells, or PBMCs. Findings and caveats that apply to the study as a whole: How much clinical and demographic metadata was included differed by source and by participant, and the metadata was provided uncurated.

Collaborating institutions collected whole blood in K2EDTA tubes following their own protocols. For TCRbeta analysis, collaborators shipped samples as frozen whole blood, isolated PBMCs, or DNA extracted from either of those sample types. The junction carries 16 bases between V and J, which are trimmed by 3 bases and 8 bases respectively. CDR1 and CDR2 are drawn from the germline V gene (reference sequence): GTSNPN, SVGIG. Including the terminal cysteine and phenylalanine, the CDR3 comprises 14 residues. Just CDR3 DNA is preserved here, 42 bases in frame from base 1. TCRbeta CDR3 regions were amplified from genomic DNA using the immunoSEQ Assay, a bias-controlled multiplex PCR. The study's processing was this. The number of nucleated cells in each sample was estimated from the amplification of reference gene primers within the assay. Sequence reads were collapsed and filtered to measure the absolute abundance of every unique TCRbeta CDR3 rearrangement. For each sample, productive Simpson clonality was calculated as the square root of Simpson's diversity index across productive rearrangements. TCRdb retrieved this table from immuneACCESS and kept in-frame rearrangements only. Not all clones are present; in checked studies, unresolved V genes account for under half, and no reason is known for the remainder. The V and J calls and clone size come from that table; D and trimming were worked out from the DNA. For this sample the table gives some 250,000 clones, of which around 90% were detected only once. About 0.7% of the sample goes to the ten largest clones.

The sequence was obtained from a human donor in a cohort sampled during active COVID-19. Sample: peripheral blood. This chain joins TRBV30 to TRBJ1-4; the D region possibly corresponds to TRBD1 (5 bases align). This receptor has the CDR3 CAWRDGGGVEKLFF. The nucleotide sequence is TGTGCCTGGAGGGATGGGGGGGGTGTAGAAAAACTGTTTTTT.